Following are 9 T cell receptor beta chains from one sample sequenced in a study of blood T cell repertoires in COVID-19. Repertoires were generated with immunoSEQ multiplex PCR, while TCRdb's copy carries only in-frame clones and drops some. The table shows about 150,000 clones, with about 74% occurring only once. Material: peripheral blood. The receptor source for this set is a man aged 50-60 years with acute or convalescent COVID-19.

This clone was recorded a few times. V and J are TRBV11-2 and TRBJ2-1; D possibly corresponds to TRBD2 (7 bases). V shed 5 bases and J shed 12 bases, with 17 bases lying between them. Per germline, CDR1 SGHAT and CDR2 FQNNGV. CDR3 size: 13 residues. CDR3 in DNA: TGTGCCAGCAGCCGTGGGGGGGGCCCGTCGCAGTTCTTC. Amino acid sequence: CASSRGGGPSQFF.

The chain carries TRBV18 and TRBJ1-5, with D possibly being TRBD1 (5 bases). CDR3 length: 14 amino acids. CDR1 is KGHSH and CDR2 is LQKENI in the germline V gene. V was trimmed by 4 bases and J by 2 bases, leaving 9 bases between them. This chain's CDR3 is CASSLAQGNQPQHF. The CDR3 bases are TGTGCCAGCTCACTGGCACAGGGCAATCAGCCCCAGCATTTT.

The chain links TRBV6-1 to TRBJ1-2; D is unresolved. Between the trimmed V and J ends, which lost 1 base and 2 bases, there was a span of 11 bases. The germline gives CDR1 MNHNS, CDR2 SASEGT. The CDR3 is made up of 15 amino acids. The CDR3 sequence is CASSEVAILNYGYTF. CDR3 bases: TGTGCCAGCAGTGAAGTGGCCATCCTCAACTATGGCTACACCTTC.

This rearrangement joins TRBV6-5 to TRBJ2-2; perhaps TRBD2 as D (5 bases). The CDR3 runs to 15 residues. V was shortened by 10 bases and J by 4 bases, with 19 bases between the two germline ends. Germline V gene sequence: CDR1 MNHEY, CDR2 SVGAGI. CDR3 nucleotide sequence: TGTGCCACCCACCTGAGAGCGGAACTCACCGGGGAGCTGTTTTTT. This codes for CATHLRAELTGELFF.

CDR3 sequence reads: CASTSGGDYYGYTF. The CDR3 DNA reads TGTGCCAGCACCTCAGGAGGGGACTACTATGGCTACACCTTC. V is TRBV28 and J is TRBJ1-2; D possibly corresponds to TRBD1 (5 bases). Trimming shortened V by 7 bases and J by 3 bases, and 15 bases separated the two germline ends. The CDR3 runs 14 residues. In germline, CDR1 is MDHEN, CDR2 SYDVKM.

J is TRBJ2-1 and V is TRBV30; D is perhaps TRBD1 (6 bases). V was clipped by 1 base and J by 5 bases, with 9 bases between them. The CDR3 extends over 13 amino acids. Germline CDR1 GTSNPN, CDR2 SVGIG (reference sequence). In DNA, the CDR3 is TGTGCCTGGAGTGCAACAGGGAACAATGAGCAGTTCTTC. It specifies CAWSATGNNEQFF.

The chain recombines TRBV7-8 with TRBJ2-2; 9 positions match TRBD1. The CDR3 contains 19 residues. Germline assignment: CDR1 SGHVS and CDR2 FQNEAQ. Germline trimming cut 5 bases from V and 3 bases from J; bases unmatched to any gene: 16. Here the CDR3 reads CASSPTNIWDRADTGELFF. The CDR3 DNA is TGTGCCAGCAGCCCTACCAACATATGGGACAGGGCCGACACCGGGGAGCTGTTTTTT.

The J gene is TRBJ2-2, the V gene TRBV6-5; 7 nucleotides align to TRBD1. Per germline, CDR1 MNHEY and CDR2 SVGAGI. Unmatched junction bases numbered 7, after V lost 6 bases and J lost 3 bases. This CDR3 region has 15 residues. Here the CDR3 DNA reads TGTGCCAGCAGAACCGGACAGGTAGACACCGGGGAGCTGTTTTTT. Protein: CASRTGQVDTGELFF.

The rearrangement links TRBV6-5 to TRBJ1-6, with D perhaps TRBD1 (6 bases). The germline gives CDR1 MNHEY, CDR2 SVGAGI. Trimming removed 10 bases from V and 9 bases from J, with 13 bases in between. CDR3 length: 12 amino acids. Written as DNA, the CDR3 is TGTGCCACAAGTACAGGGAGTTCACCCCTCCACTTT. It codes for CATSTGSSPLHF.